The present T cell receptor beta chain was sequenced within a study of PD-L1 blockade in urothelial cancer (dated by TCRdb to 2017 to 2019). About the study as a whole: Therapy was started in the mid-2010s for all patients, and atezolizumab 1,200 mg was administered intravenously every 3 weeks. About nine tenths of the roughly 29 patients were identified as males with urothelial cancer of bladder origin, and a prior smoking history was reported by 18 of 29 patients. Blood samples were analyzed at two time points: 3 weeks after treatment start (second dose) and 6 weeks after treatment start. Durable clinical benefit was defined as a progression-free survival longer than 6 months, and TCR features were additionally tested against progression-free survival and overall survival. An ECOG performance status of 0 or 1 was recorded for the patients, and 0 to 3 prior chemotherapy regimens had been received by the patients. About 10 patients achieved durable clinical benefit and 20 did not. Blood samples gave median yields of approximately 130,000 T cells and some 84,000 unique TCRs, along with a median clonality of 0.080. Pretreatment blood TCR-seq was available for about 27 patients, at least one posttreatment blood collection was obtained for 25 or so patients, and tumor TCR-seq was available for 25 or so patients. In the same patients, whole exome sequencing and RNA sequencing of pretreatment tumors were performed in addition to TCR sequencing. TCR sequencing covered pretreatment tumor samples and matched, serially collected peripheral blood taken before and after atezolizumab treatment. The study, an exploratory multi-omic analysis, examined somatic, immune and clinical correlates of response to PD-L1 blockade with atezolizumab in urothelial cancer.

On the study overall, not on this receptor specifically: Greater expansion of tumor-associated TCR clones in peripheral blood 3 weeks after the start of treatment was observed in patients with durable benefit (n of about 24, p = 0.022). Because the sample size was small (n ≈ 27) and many exploratory analyses were performed, the results are intended to be hypothesis-generating. Improved progression-free and overall survival was found to be associated with pretreatment peripheral blood TCR clonality below the median.

In the germline V gene, CDR1 corresponds to KGHSH and CDR2 to LQKENI. The cysteine opens and the phenylalanine closes a CDR3 of 14 amino acids. The CDR3 DNA has 42 bases and is translated from base 1. V is trimmed back by 6 bases and J by 8 bases, and the junction contains 5 bases that no gene match accounts for. To estimate absolute template abundance from read counts, synthetic TCR analog templates were spiked into each PCR. Using the immunoSEQ assay, TCRbeta CDR3 regions were amplified from genomic DNA with bias-controlled V and J gene primers. Sequencing of rearranged TCRbeta segments was performed at approximately 20X coverage. The paper's data handling went like this. Sequencing errors were corrected by clustering, and CDR3s were annotated against IMGT so that V, D and J genes could be assigned. Only productive TCRbeta rearrangements were used in downstream analyses, excluding out-of-frame or stop-codon sequences. Clonality was calculated as one minus the Shannon entropy normalized by the log of the number of unique productive sequences. Clones differing between time points or between blood and tumor were identified by Fisher's exact test with Benjamini-Hochberg correction at adjusted p below 0.01. TCRdb obtained this table from immuneACCESS and retained in-frame rearrangements with V and J assigned. These tables miss some clones; where compared with another copy, unresolved V genes account for less than half of the shortfall, and the remainder is unexplained. Clone size and V and J calls were adopted from that table, with D and trimming inferred from the DNA. A total of around 120,000 clones appear in this sample, 70% to 85% of them only once. Roughly 2.3% of the sample belongs to the ten largest clones.

A cohort of 25 to 35 patients with locally advanced or metastatic urothelial carcinoma, treated at Memorial Sloan Kettering on a trial protocol, was included. Peripheral blood mononuclear cells were collected pretreatment and during treatment, at between 1 and 8 total time points per patient. The Qiagen DNeasy Blood extraction kit was used to purify genomic DNA from total PBMCs and tumor samples. PBMCs were collected pretreatment and during treatment, and were isolated and stored as previously described. This clone is a singleton in its sample. Its antigen is unknown. No base quality information exists; no much larger clone differs at one position.

Sequenced material: PBMCs, taken around atezolizumab (anti-PD-L1) treatment. This TCR came from a man between 50 and 59 years old with urothelial cancer. The V gene is TRBV18 and the J gene is TRBJ1-4, with 11 bases matching TRBD1. CDR3 loop: CASSGTGGGEKLFF. The DNA reads as follows: TGTGCCAGCTCCGGGACAGGGGGAGGCGAAAAACTGTTTTTT.